This TCR beta chain was profiled in a study of identical twins. TCRdb re-called the 5' RACE reads through MiXCR, storing one row per CDR3 protein. The sample contains 1.5 million to 2 million distinct CDR3 sequences, about 32% of which appear only once. The TCR was taken from a newborn girl in good health. Specimen: cord blood.

DNA of the CDR3: TGTGCCAGCACCCCACGGGGGAGGCCTGGCTACACCTTC. Protein sequence: CASTPRGRPGYTF. The V and J genes are TRBV12-3 or TRBV12-4 and TRBJ1-2, with D maybe TRBD1 (5 bases). CDR3 length: 13 residues. V was trimmed by 7 bases and J by 7 bases, leaving 16 bases between them.